These T cell receptor beta chains were read from a single sample in a study of cytomegalovirus exposure and HLA in healthy donors. The method was immunoSEQ multiplex PCR; TCRdb's version includes in-frame clones alone and lacks a portion of them. The top ten hold over 1.5% of the sample, which has over 55,000 clones, about four fifths seen once. Material for sequencing was PBMCs. These receptors all come from a man aged 40-49 years in good health and CMV-seronegative. CDR3s include the opening cysteine and the closing phenylalanine or tryptophan. D genes are given only for firm matches. Clone size is stated in some rows and not others, as once, few, many or a class when expanded.

D gene | J gene | V gene | clone size | CDR3 protein | CDR3 DNA
TRBD1 | TRBJ1-6 | TRBV30 | - | CAWSADRGRRGSPLHF | TGTGCCTGGAGTGCGGACAGGGGGCGGCGGGGTTCACCCCTCCACTTT
- | TRBJ1-6 | TRBV5-1 | - | CASSPQGMENSPLHF | TGCGCCAGCAGCCCCCAGGGAATGGAGAATTCACCCCTCCACTTT
- | TRBJ1-2 | TRBV7-9 | once | CASSNPFPGTSNFGYGYTF | TGTGCCAGCAGCAACCCGTTCCCAGGGACATCAAACTTCGGGTATGGCTACACCTTC
- | TRBJ1-1 | TRBV5-6 | few | CASSSLLSNEAFF | TGTGCCAGCAGCTCTCTCCTATCGAACGAAGCTTTCTTT
- | TRBJ1-1 | TRBV7-9 | - | CASSLAGNRLNTEAFF | TGTGCCAGCAGCTTAGCGGGGAACAGGCTGAACACTGAAGCTTTCTTT
TRBD2 | TRBJ2-1 | TRBV19 | - | CASSIRSAVAGGRSSYNEQFF | TGTGCCAGTAGTATTCGTTCGGCGGTTGCGGGGGGCCGGAGCTCCTACAATGAGCAGTTCTTC
- | TRBJ1-2 | TRBV4-3 | - | CASSQDRGWSYGYTF | TGCGCCAGCAGCCAAGACAGGGGCTGGTCCTATGGCTACACCTTC
TRBD2 | TRBJ2-5 | TRBV11-2 | - | CASRSRGGETQYF | TGTGCCAGCAGATCTCGGGGGGGTGAGACCCAGTACTTC
TRBD1 | TRBJ2-5 | TRBV29-1 | - | CSVVRQGEGETQYF | TGCAGCGTTGTGCGACAGGGCGAGGGAGAGACCCAGTACTTC
- | TRBJ1-3 | TRBV5-1 | - | CASSLGQYSGNTIYF | TGCGCCAGCAGCTTGGGCCAGTACTCTGGAAACACCATATATTTT
- | TRBJ2-5 | TRBV5-1 | - | CASSVGRGGETQYF | TGCGCCAGCAGCGTGGGGCGAGGGGGAGAGACCCAGTACTTC
TRBD1 | TRBJ1-2 | TRBV7-3 | - | CASSPSHPGTGVLPNYGYTF | TGTGCCAGCAGCCCCTCCCACCCCGGGACAGGGGTCCTTCCTAACTATGGCTACACCTTC
TRBD2 | TRBJ2-3 | TRBV6-5 | - | CASNPGGVRTDTQYF | TGTGCCAGCAACCCCGGGGGGGTTCGCACAGATACGCAGTATTTT
- | TRBJ1-4 | TRBV7-6 | - | CASSLAGAGVPEKLFF | TGTGCCAGCAGCTTAGCCGGGGCGGGAGTACCTGAAAAACTGTTTTTT
TRBD1 | TRBJ1-1 | TRBV2 | few | CASSRDRGRNTEAFF | TGTGCCAGCAGCCGGGACAGGGGGCGGAACACTGAAGCTTTCTTT
- | TRBJ2-3 | TRBV5-1 | - | CASSSTPGHRLDTQYF | TGCGCCAGCAGCTCGACCCCGGGACATAGGTTGGATACGCAGTATTTT
- | TRBJ2-2 | TRBV7-9 | - | CASSSTLANTGELFF | TGTGCCAGCAGCAGTACACTAGCGAACACCGGGGAGCTGTTTTTT
- | TRBJ2-3 | TRBV9 | - | CASSVVSGYTDTQYF | TGTGCCAGCAGCGTAGTGTCAGGCTACACAGATACGCAGTATTTT
TRBD1 | TRBJ1-2 | TRBV30 | - | CAWFVGQGAGYGYTF | TGTGCCTGGTTCGTGGGGCAGGGGGCCGGCTATGGCTACACCTTC
- | TRBJ1-1 | TRBV7-6 | - | CASSLGGPLTGAFF | TGTGCCAGCAGCTTAGGGGGACCCTTAACAGGGGCTTTCTTT
- | TRBJ2-5 | TRBV5-6 | - | CASSFFQAKETQYF | TGTGCCAGCAGCTTTTTCCAGGCGAAAGAGACCCAGTACTTC
- | TRBJ2-1 | TRBV7-2 | - | CASSREWGSNEQFF | TGTGCCAGCAGCCGAGAATGGGGCAGCAATGAGCAGTTCTTC
- | TRBJ2-2 | TRBV7-9 | - | CASLGRNTGELFF | TGTGCCAGCCTTGGCAGGAACACCGGGGAGCTGTTTTTT
- | TRBJ1-1 | TRBV4-1 | - | CASSQDHMNTEAFF | TGCGCCAGCAGCCAAGACCACATGAACACTGAAGCTTTCTTT
TRBD2 | TRBJ2-3 | TRBV15 | - | CATSRDVAAGGNTQYF | TGTGCCACCAGCAGAGATGTTGCAGCGGGGGGGAATACGCAGTATTTT
TRBD1 | TRBJ1-1 | TRBV6-6 | - | CATRDREAFF | TGTGCCACAAGGGACAGGGAAGCTTTCTTT
- | TRBJ1-5 | TRBV30 | - | CAWSGGGAGGNQPQHF | TGTGCCTGGAGTGGAGGGGGGGCAGGTGGCAATCAGCCCCAGCATTTT
- | TRBJ1-5 | TRBV19 | - | CASSISQDNQPQHF | TGTGCCAGTAGTATTTCCCAGGACAATCAGCCCCAGCATTTT
- | TRBJ1-2 | TRBV5-6 | - | CASSLQDSVYGYTF | TGTGCCAGCAGCTTGCAGGACAGCGTCTATGGCTACACCTTC